This TCR beta chain originates from a study of cytomegalovirus exposure and HLA in healthy donors. Study context: For the roughly 400 genotyped donors, 81% fell within the Caucasian-associated ancestry cluster. Broader study findings: HLA allele associations emerged for under 20,000 TCR beta sequences in a later analysis, at 0.05 false discovery rate.

The primer mix had 60 Vbeta and 13 Jbeta primers. The table came from immunoSEQ multiplex PCR; TCRdb's copy has only in-frame clones and leaves some out. The data show 100,000 to 120,000 clones, with 76% seen just once and 10% to 15% held by the top ten. Turning to this clone: Its antigen remains unknown.

The CDR3 contains 17 residues. CDR1 and CDR2 (germline): LNHDA, SQIVND (reference sequence). The V gene lost 1 base and the J gene lost 6 bases, with 18 bases spanning the gap. The sample consisted of PBMCs. The receptor was isolated from a man aged 25 to 45 in good health and CMV-seropositive. J is TRBJ1-4 and V is TRBV19; D possibly corresponds to TRBD1 (5 bases). The CDR3 here is CASSIARLTGADEKLFF. The DNA of the CDR3 is TGTGCCAGTAGTATAGCACGTCTAACAGGTGCGGATGAAAAACTGTTTTTT.